The clone carrying this TCR beta chain has a single count. Its antigen is not known. The CDR3 sequence is 13 residues long. J gave up 5 bases and V 6 bases, and 6 bases lay outside the gene matches. Germline V lookup: CDR1 SNHLY, CDR2 FYNNEI. Baseline was the first blood sampling point, followed by cycle 4 day 1 and cycle 7 day 1. The sample originates from a study of OX40 agonist ivuxolimab in advanced cancers. Overall study context: The dose-escalation cohort had hepatocellular carcinoma, melanoma, renal cell or head and neck cancer. Findings and limits, study-wide: Among the lowest peripheral clonal expansion occurred in 0.1-3.0 mg/kg partial responders. There were, on average, more expanded clones in CD8+ T cells than in CD4+.

Sequencing used immunoSEQ multiplex PCR; TCRdb keeps in-frame clones, though not all of them. The sample yields around 19,000 clones, around 85% seen once. This chain joins TRBV2 and TRBJ1-1; 7 nucleotides align to TRBD1. Sequences were derived from CD4+ or CD8+ T cells sorted from blood, sampled in a trial of the OX40 agonist ivuxolimab. This clonotype was obtained from an adult with an advanced solid tumor such as melanoma, head and neck, liver or kidney cancer. DNA for the CDR3: TGTGCCAGCAGGAGGGGGCAATCGACTGAAGCTTTCTTT. This gives the protein CASRRGQSTEAFF. Variable domain in full (rest from reference TRBV2 and TRBJ1-1): EPEVTQTPSHQVTQMGQEVILRCVPISNHLYFYWYRQILGQKVEFLVSFYNNEISEKSEIFDDQFSVERPDGSNFTLKIRSTKLEDSAMYFCASRRGQSTEAFFGQGTRLTVV.